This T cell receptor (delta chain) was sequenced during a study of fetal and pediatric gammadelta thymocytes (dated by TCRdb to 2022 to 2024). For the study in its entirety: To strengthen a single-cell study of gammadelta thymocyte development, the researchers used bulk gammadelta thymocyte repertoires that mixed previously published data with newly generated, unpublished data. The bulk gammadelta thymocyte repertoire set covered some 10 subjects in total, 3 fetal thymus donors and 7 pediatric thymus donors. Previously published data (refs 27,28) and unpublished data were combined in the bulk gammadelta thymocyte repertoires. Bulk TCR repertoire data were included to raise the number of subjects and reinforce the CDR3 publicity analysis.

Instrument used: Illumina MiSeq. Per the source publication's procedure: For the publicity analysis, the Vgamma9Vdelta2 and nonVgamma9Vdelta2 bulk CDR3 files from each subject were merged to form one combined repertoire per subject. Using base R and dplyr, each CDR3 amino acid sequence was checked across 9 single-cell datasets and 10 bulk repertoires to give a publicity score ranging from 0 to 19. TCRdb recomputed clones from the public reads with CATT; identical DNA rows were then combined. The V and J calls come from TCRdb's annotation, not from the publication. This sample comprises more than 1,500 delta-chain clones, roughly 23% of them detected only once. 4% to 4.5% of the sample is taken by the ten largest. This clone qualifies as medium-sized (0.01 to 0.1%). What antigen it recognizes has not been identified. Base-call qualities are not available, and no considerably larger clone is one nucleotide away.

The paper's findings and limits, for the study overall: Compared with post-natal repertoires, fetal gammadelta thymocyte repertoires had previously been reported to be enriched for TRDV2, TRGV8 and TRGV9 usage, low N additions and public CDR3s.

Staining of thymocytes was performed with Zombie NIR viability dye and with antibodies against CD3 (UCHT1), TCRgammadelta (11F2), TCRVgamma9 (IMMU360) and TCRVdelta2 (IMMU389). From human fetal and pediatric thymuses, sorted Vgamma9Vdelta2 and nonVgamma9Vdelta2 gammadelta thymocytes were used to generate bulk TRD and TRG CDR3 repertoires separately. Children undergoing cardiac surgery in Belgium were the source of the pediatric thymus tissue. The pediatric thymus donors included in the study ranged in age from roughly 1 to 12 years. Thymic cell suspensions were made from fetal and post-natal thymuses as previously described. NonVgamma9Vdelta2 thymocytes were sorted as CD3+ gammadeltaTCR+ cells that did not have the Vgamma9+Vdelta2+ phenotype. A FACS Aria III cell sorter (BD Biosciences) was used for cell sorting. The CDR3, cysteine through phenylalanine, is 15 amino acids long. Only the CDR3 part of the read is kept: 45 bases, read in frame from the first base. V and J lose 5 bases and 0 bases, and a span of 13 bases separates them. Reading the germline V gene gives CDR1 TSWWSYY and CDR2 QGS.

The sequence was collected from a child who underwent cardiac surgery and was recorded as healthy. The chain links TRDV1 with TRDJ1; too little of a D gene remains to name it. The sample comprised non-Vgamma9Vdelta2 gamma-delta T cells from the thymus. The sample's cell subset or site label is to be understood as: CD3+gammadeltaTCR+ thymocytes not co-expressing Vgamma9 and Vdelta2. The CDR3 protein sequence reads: CALGPLPEYTDKLIF. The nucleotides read TGTGCTCTTGGGCCCCTCCCGGAGTACACCGATAAACTCATCTTT.